This TCR beta chain was profiled in a study of blood T cell repertoires in COVID-19. For the study at large: Acute-phase and convalescent COVID-19 samples originated in the United States, Italy and Spain. T cells, B-cell-depleted T cells, or PBMCs supplied cDNA or gDNA.

CDR1 LNHDA and CDR2 SQIVND come from the germline V gene (reference sequence). The CDR3 extends over 13 amino acids. Trimming stripped 3 bases from V and 0 bases from J, with 5 bases between. As processed by the authors: For nucleated cells, counts were estimated from reference gene primer amplification. The repertoire was sequenced with immunoSEQ multiplex PCR; TCRdb's copy has only in-frame clones and lacks some. The V and J calls and clone size come from that table; D and trimming were worked out from the DNA. The sample yields about 220,000 clones, 80% seen once. The chain recombines TRBV19 with TRBJ2-5; D is unresolved. The source is a human donor in a cohort sampled during active COVID-19. The material sequenced was peripheral blood. The CDR3 DNA reads TGTGCCAGTAGTATCTACGACCAAGAGACCCAGTACTTC. Protein sequence: CASSIYDQETQYF.